These 15 T cell receptor beta chains were sequenced from one sample in a study of blood T cells in healthy people across ages. Then a second PCR, running about 6 to 11 cycles, was carried out with a sample-barcoded 5' primer and a J-beta primer mix. TCRdb recomputed calls from the 5' RACE reads with MiXCR, one row per CDR3 protein. The sample has 600,000 to 1,000,000 distinct CDR3 sequences, around a quarter seen once. The same data also contributed to another study, on T cells of mothers and their children.

Sequencing input: blood. Source of these receptors: a boy younger than 18 in good health.

This chain connects TRBV4-1 to TRBJ1-2; tentative D call: TRBD1 (6 bases). Trimming left V 1 base short and J 4 bases short, with 16 bases between. Germline values: CDR1 MGHRA, CDR2 YSYEKL. The CDR3 loop spans 16 amino acids. The CDR3 DNA is TGCGCCAGCAGCCAAGTTAGGGGAGAGGACAGCTATGGCTACACCTTC. The encoded protein is CASSQVRGEDSYGYTF.

This clonotype has only a few counts. The rearrangement links TRBV18 to TRBJ1-2; D is perhaps TRBD1 (5 bases). V lost 4 bases and J lost 4, with 13 bases in between. Germline lookup yields CDR1 KGHSH and CDR2 LQKENI. The CDR3 is made up of 14 amino acids. The CDR3: CASSLGGEGYGYTF. The CDR3, as DNA: TGTGCCAGCTCACTCGGAGGGGAAGGCTATGGCTACACCTTC.

This rearrangement joins TRBV28 to TRBJ2-5; D may be TRBD1 or TRBD2 (7 bases each). Matching the DNA end better, TRBJ2-7 makes the J call doubtful. This CDR3 spans 16 amino acids. Germline CDR1 reads MDHEN; CDR2 reads SYDVKM. The CDR3 sequence: CASSLGGIQGGNEQYF. As DNA, the CDR3 is TGTGCCAGCAGTTTGGGAGGGATCCAGGGGGGCAACGAGCAGTACTTC.

The chain combines TRBV7-2 with TRBJ2-3, with 15 positions matching TRBD2. The CDR3 consists of 17 residues. V was clipped by 3 bases and J by 6 bases; unmatched bases: 7. The germline gives CDR1 SGHTA, CDR2 FQGNSA. As DNA, the CDR3 is TGTGCCAGCAGCTTGCGGACTAGCGGGAGGGCCCCGGATACGCAGTATTTT. Translated, it gives CASSLRTSGRAPDTQYF.

The rearrangement uses TRBV6-2 or TRBV6-3 and TRBJ2-7; D might be TRBD1 (6 bases). Looked up from germline, CDR1 is MNHEY and CDR2 is SVGEGT. Deletions cut 6 bases from V and 2 bases from J, with 17 bases between. The CDR3 is 15 residues long. This chain's CDR3 is CASSLWAGDPYEQYF. The CDR3 DNA reads TGTGCCAGCAGCCTATGGGCAGGGGATCCCTACGAGCAGTACTTC.

This chain connects TRBV7-2 to TRBJ2-1; 12 nucleotides line up with TRBD2. Germline lookup yields CDR1 SGHTA and CDR2 FQGNSA. Unmatched junction bases numbered 12, after V lost 5 bases and J lost 4 bases. The CDR3 loop spans 18 amino acids. In DNA, the CDR3 is TGTGCCAGCAGCGCTCAAGTCGGACTAGCGGGGTTATACAATGAGCAGTTCTTC. This translates into CASSAQVGLAGLYNEQFF.

V and J are TRBV7-6 and TRBJ2-5; TRBD1 or TRBD2 may be the D gene (6 bases each). The J call is uncertain, as TRBJ2-1 better fits the DNA end. Per germline, CDR1 SGHVS and CDR2 FNYEAQ. This CDR3 has 16 residues. The CDR3 region is CASSLGRWGAVNEQFF. The CDR3 bases are TGTGCCAGCAGCTTAGGTCGATGGGGGGCCGTAAATGAGCAGTTCTTC.

The V call is TRBV2, the J call TRBJ2-1; 11 nucleotides align to TRBD1. In germline, CDR1 is SNHLY, CDR2 FYNNEI. J lost 6 bases, V lost 6 bases, and 7 bases had no gene match. CDR3 length: 15 residues. CDR3 sequence: CASRRPGQGVNEQFF. As DNA, the CDR3 is TGTGCCAGCAGGAGACCGGGACAGGGGGTCAATGAGCAGTTCTTC.

The chain has TRBV7-8 and TRBJ2-1; a weak D match, TRBD1 (6 bases). The CDR3 has 18 amino acids. The germline V gene encodes CDR1 SGHVS and CDR2 FQNEAQ. The V gene lost 0 bases and the J gene lost 5 bases, with 20 bases spanning the gap. As DNA, the CDR3 is TGTGCCAGCAGCTTAGCGGTGGCAGGGGACACAGGAGACAATGAGCAGTTCTTC. Its translation is CASSLAVAGDTGDNEQFF. Full variable domain (outside the CDR3, taken from reference TRBV7-8 and TRBJ2-1): GAGVSQSPRYKVAKRGQDVALRCDPISGHVSLFWYQQALGQGPEFLTYFQNEAQLDKSGLPSDRFFAERPEGSVSTLKIQRTQQEDSAVYLCASSLAVAGDTGDNEQFFGPGTRLTVL.

The chain is built from TRBV30 and TRBJ1-1; D call uncertain. V gave up 4 bases and J gave up 3 bases, with 15 bases separating them. This CDR3 is 14 amino acids long. CDR1 is GTSNPN, CDR2 SVGIG, per germline (reference sequence). The CDR3 reads CAWTPVTRYTEAFF. CDR3 DNA sequence: TGTGCCTGGACCCCGGTTACCAGGTACACTGAAGCTTTCTTT.

This clonotype was detected only a few times. The CDR3 nucleotides read TGTGCCAGCAGCCCCGCGGGACTAGCGGAATACAATGAGCAGTTCTTC. It codes for CASSPAGLAEYNEQFF. The chain uses TRBV14 and TRBJ2-1; 11 bases are a match to TRBD2. With 4 bases clipped from V and 4 bases from J, the junction kept 6 bases outside the gene matches. This CDR3 is built from 16 residues. CDR1 and CDR2 from the germline V gene are SGHDN and FVKESK.

The J gene is TRBJ2-3, the V gene TRBV5-6, with 10 nucleotides matching TRBD2. With V trimmed by 4 bases and J by 1 base, 6 bases remained unmatched. Germline CDR1 SGHDT, CDR2 YYEEEE. The CDR3 length is 16 residues. The CDR3 sequence is CASSPSLAGGTDTQYF. The CDR3 bases are TGTGCCAGCAGCCCATCTCTAGCGGGGGGCACAGATACGCAGTATTTT.

This clonotype has a single count. The chain combines TRBV12-3 or TRBV12-4 with TRBJ2-7; perhaps D is TRBD1 or TRBD2 (5 bases each). The CDR3 is made up of 17 amino acids. Trimming removed 7 bases from V and 3 bases from J, with 25 bases in between. The CDR3 sequence: CASTSRDPHLEVYEQYF. CDR3 coding DNA: TGTGCCAGCACCTCCCGGGACCCCCATCTGGAAGTCTACGAGCAGTACTTC.

This clonotype has a handful of counts. The chain combines TRBV20-1 with TRBJ2-5, with TRBD2 as a possible D gene (5 bases). With the DNA end fitting TRBJ2-7 better, the J assignment may be wrong. The CDR3 is 12 amino acids. Germline V gene sequence: CDR1 DFQATT, CDR2 SNEGSKA (reference sequence). The chain's CDR3 is CSASSRGYEQYF. The CDR3 DNA follows: TGCAGTGCTAGTTCTCGGGGCTACGAGCAGTACTTC.

The rearrangement links TRBV4-3 to TRBJ2-4; TRBD1 matches at 9 bases. The V gene's germline CDR1 is LGHNA and CDR2 YSLEER. The CDR3 length is 14 residues. The V and J ends lost 4 bases and 8 bases, in that order; junction bases with no gene match: 6. The CDR3, as DNA: TGCGCCAGCAGCCCGGACAGGGGTTCGTACATTCAGTACTTC. Its translation is CASSPDRGSYIQYF.